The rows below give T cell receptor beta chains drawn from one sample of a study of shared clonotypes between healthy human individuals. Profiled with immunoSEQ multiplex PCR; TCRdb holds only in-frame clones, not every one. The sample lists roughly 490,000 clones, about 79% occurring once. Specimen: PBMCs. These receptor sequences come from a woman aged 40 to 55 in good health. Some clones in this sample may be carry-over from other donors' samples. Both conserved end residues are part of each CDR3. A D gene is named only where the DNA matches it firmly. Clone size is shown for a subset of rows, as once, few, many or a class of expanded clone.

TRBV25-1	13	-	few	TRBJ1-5	TGTGCCAGCTGCCACGGACAGAATCAGCCCCAGCATTTT	CASCHGQNQPQHF
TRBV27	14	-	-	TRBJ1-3	TGTGCCAGCAGTTTAAGTGGGCACGGAAACACCATATATTTT	CASSLSGHGNTIYF
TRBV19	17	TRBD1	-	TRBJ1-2	TGTGCCAGTAGTTCCGGGACAGGGGCGAGAATTAACTATGGCTACACCTTC	CASSSGTGARINYGYTF
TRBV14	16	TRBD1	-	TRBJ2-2	TGTGCCAGCAGAACCTGGGACAGGGACAAGACCGGGGAGCTGTTTTTT	CASRTWDRDKTGELFF
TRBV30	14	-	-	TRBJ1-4	TGTGCCTGGAGTGGGGGCGTAACTAATGAAAAACTGTTTTTT	CAWSGGVTNEKLFF
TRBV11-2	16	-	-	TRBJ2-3	TGTGCCAGCAGCCCGACCTACAGGGTCCTCACAGATACGCAGTATTTT	CASSPTYRVLTDTQYF
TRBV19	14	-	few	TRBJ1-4	TGTGCCAGTAGTATACCCGGCATCCTGAATCAACTGTTTTTT	CASSIPGILNQLFF
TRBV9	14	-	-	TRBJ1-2	TGTGCCAGCAGCTCTCTCCAGGGCGGATATGGCTACACCTTC	CASSSLQGGYGYTF
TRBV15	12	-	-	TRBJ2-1	TGTGCCACCAGCAGGACATGGAATGAGCAGTTCTTC	CATSRTWNEQFF
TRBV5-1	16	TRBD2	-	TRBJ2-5	TGCGCCAGCAGCTTATCCGGGACTAGCTATGGAGAGACCCAGTACTTC	CASSLSGTSYGETQYF
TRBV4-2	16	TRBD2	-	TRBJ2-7	TGTGCCAGCAGCCAAAGCCTAGCGGGAAGCTCCTACGAGCAGTACTTC	CASSQSLAGSSYEQYF